These 11 T cell receptor beta chains were sequenced from one sample in a study of radiotherapy plus CTLA-4 blockade in lung cancer. Here immunoSEQ multiplex PCR was the method, and the copy in TCRdb shows in-frame clones only, minus some. The sample comprises 90,000 to 100,000 clones, around 83% of which are singletons, and about 25% rests with the top ten. The sample here was peripheral blood, taken from a patient treated with radiotherapy plus ipilimumab. The origin of the receptors is a human donor with non-small cell lung cancer that progressed on radiotherapy plus ipilimumab.

V is TRBV28 and J is TRBJ2-7; D is possibly TRBD2 (5 bases). CDR1 is MDHEN, CDR2 SYDVKM, per germline. The CDR3 has 16 residues. V was clipped by 5 bases and J by 4 bases, with 21 bases between them. The CDR3 DNA follows: TGTGCCAGCAGTGAAACTGGGCCCGGGGAATTATACGAGCAGTACTTC. Translation gives CASSETGPGELYEQYF.

The chain employs TRBV5-8 and TRBJ2-3; no definite D call. Germline CDR1 and CDR2: SGHTS and YDEGEE. This CDR3 has 11 residues. Between the trimmed V and J ends, which lost 2 bases and 4 bases, there was a span of 2 bases. This chain's CDR3 is CASSFPDTQYF. The CDR3 coding sequence is TGTGCCAGCAGCTTCCCAGATACGCAGTATTTT.

This chain links TRBV5-1 with TRBJ1-4; 7 bases are shared with TRBD1. J lost 3 bases, V lost 0 bases, and 5 bases had no gene match. The germline CDR1 and CDR2 sequences are SGHRS and YFSETQ. The CDR3 has 16 residues. CDR3 DNA: TGCGCCAGCAGCTTGGATGGGGGGACAGCTAATGAAAAACTGTTTTTT. This gives the protein CASSLDGGTANEKLFF. Using reference TRBV5-1 and TRBJ1-4 for the parts outside the CDR3, the full variable domain is KAGVTQTPRYLIKTRGQQVTLSCSPISGHRSVSWYQQTPGQGLQFLFEYFSETQRNKGNFPGRFSGRQFSNSRSEMNVSTLELGDSALYLCASSLDGGTANEKLFFGSGTQLSVL.

The gene calls are TRBV7-8 and TRBJ2-7; TRBD2 matches 7 bases. The germline V gene has CDR1 SGHVS and CDR2 FQNEAQ. The CDR3 is made up of 13 amino acids. Trimming at V came to 4 bases and at J to 2 bases, leaving 2 bases not matched to a gene. The CDR3 loop reads CASSSLAAYEQYF. The CDR3 DNA follows: TGTGCCAGCAGCTCCCTAGCGGCCTACGAGCAGTACTTC.

The V call is TRBV27, the J call TRBJ2-3; TRBD2 agrees at 8 bases. Trimming at V came to 2 bases and at J to 6 bases, leaving 7 bases not matched to a gene. The CDR3 has 15 residues. Germline CDR1 is MNHEY and CDR2 is SMNVEV (reference sequence). The CDR3: CASSLSREGPDTQYF. DNA of the CDR3: TGTGCCAGCAGTTTAAGCCGGGAGGGCCCCGATACGCAGTATTTT.

The chain combines TRBV28 with TRBJ1-4; TRBD1 is a possible D gene (5 bases). Trimming pared 6 bases from V and 3 bases from J, leaving 35 bases between. The CDR3 is 22 residues long. Looked up from germline, CDR1 is MDHEN and CDR2 is SYDVKM. CDR3 sequence: CASRHTGPLNLPAEEPNEKLFF. The CDR3 DNA reads TGTGCCAGCAGGCACACGGGACCGCTTAATTTACCAGCCGAAGAGCCTAATGAAAAACTGTTTTTT. Variable domain in full (rest from reference TRBV28 and TRBJ1-4): DVKVTQSSRYLVKRTGEKVFLECVQDMDHENMFWYRQDPGLGLRLIYFSYDVKMKEKGDIPEGYSVSREKKERFSLILESASTNQTSMYLCASRHTGPLNLPAEEPNEKLFFGSGTQLSVL.

This chain uses TRBV5-6 with TRBJ1-5; 11 bases match TRBD1. V was pared by 1 base and J by 6 bases, with 6 bases of the junction left unmatched. The CDR3 runs to 16 residues. Germline CDR1 and CDR2: SGHDT and YYEEEE. CDR3 region: CASSLYGDRGFQPQHF. The CDR3 DNA sequence: TGTGCCAGCAGCTTGTACGGGGACAGGGGGTTTCAGCCCCAGCATTTT. The full variable domain, rest sourced from reference TRBV5-6 and TRBJ1-5, is DAGVTQSPTHLIKTRGQQVTLRCSPKSGHDTVSWYQQALGQGPQFIFQYYEEEERQRGNFPDRFSGHQFPNYSSELNVNALLLGDSALYLCASSLYGDRGFQPQHFGDGTRLSIL.

This clone was counted only a few times. This chain joins TRBV13 and TRBJ2-1; tentatively, D is TRBD1 (5 bases). Deletions cut 0 bases from V and 10 bases from J, with 13 bases between. The CDR3 length is 14 residues. Germline CDR1 and CDR2: PRHDT and FYEKMQ (reference sequence). The CDR3 DNA follows: TGTGCCAGCAGCTTAGGAGGGGCGTGGGGAGAGCAGTTCTTC. It specifies CASSLGGAWGEQFF.

The CDR3 spells CASSERDSIYNEQFF. CDR3 bases: TGTGCCAGCAGTGAACGGGACAGCATCTACAATGAGCAGTTCTTC. The chain recombines TRBV2 with TRBJ2-1; 7 nucleotides align to TRBD1. The CDR3 sequence is 15 residues long. Trimming cost V 2 bases and J 3 bases; bases outside gene matches: 4. The germline gives CDR1 SNHLY, CDR2 FYNNEI.

V and J are TRBV7-9 and TRBJ2-3; D might be TRBD2 (5 bases). The germline V gene encodes CDR1 SEHNR and CDR2 FQNEAQ (reference sequence). V lost 3 bases to trimming and J lost 1 base, with 14 bases between them. The CDR3 contains 16 residues. In DNA, the CDR3 is TGTGCCAGCAGCTTCCCCCGGGATGGGGGCACAGATACGCAGTATTTT. It codes for CASSFPRDGGTDTQYF.

This clone was detected only once. The chain uses TRBV28 and TRBJ2-2, with D maybe TRBD2 (5 bases). Germline values: CDR1 MDHEN, CDR2 SYDVKM. The V end was cut by 4 bases, the J end by 0 bases, with 6 bases between. The CDR3 sequence is 14 residues long. The CDR3 DNA sequence: TGTGCCAGCAGTTGGGGAGCGAACACCGGGGAGCTGTTTTTT. This codes for CASSWGANTGELFF.